This T cell receptor beta chain emerged from a study of blood T cell repertoires in COVID-19. Study in general: The origin of the acute and convalescent COVID-19 samples was the United States, Italy and Spain. Sources were T cells, B-cell-depleted T cells, or PBMCs; the material itself was cDNA or gDNA.

Per the study methods: Reference gene primer amplification gave nucleated cell count estimates. TCRdb keeps only in-frame clones here, not all; method: immunoSEQ multiplex PCR. V and J calls plus clone size are reproduced from that table; the DNA served to infer D and trimming. This table holds around 140,000 clones, roughly 87% found once. The sample consisted of peripheral blood. This receptor was taken from a man between 65 and 79 years old with acute or convalescent COVID-19.

CDR3 amino acids: CASSLALSHTEAFF. In nucleotides, the CDR3 is TGTGCCAGCAGCTTGGCCCTGTCGCACACTGAAGCTTTCTTT. This chain links TRBV13 with TRBJ1-1, with unresolved D. Deletions cut 3 bases from V and 3 bases from J, with 11 bases between. The CDR3 totals 14 residues. Per the germline V gene, CDR1 is PRHDT and CDR2 is FYEKMQ (reference sequence).